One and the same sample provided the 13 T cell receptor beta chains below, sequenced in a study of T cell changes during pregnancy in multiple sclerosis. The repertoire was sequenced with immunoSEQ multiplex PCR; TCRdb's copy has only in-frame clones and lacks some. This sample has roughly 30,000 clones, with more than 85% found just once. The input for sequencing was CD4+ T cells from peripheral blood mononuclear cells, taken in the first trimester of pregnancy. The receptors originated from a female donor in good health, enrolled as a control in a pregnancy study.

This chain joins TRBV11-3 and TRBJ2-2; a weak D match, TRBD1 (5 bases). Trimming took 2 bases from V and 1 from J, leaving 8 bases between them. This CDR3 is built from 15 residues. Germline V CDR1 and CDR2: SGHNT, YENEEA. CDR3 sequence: CASSLNGQNTGELFF. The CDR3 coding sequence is TGTGCCAGCAGCTTAAACGGACAGAACACCGGGGAGCTGTTTTTT.

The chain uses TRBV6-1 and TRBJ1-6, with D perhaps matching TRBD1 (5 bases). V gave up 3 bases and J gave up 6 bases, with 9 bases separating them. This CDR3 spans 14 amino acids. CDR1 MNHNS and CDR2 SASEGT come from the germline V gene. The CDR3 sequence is CASSEGGGNSPLHF. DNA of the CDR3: TGTGCCAGCAGTGAGGGGGGGGGTAATTCACCCCTCCACTTT.

Here the CDR3 DNA reads TGTGCCAGCAGCCCCTTGGTGGGGGGGGCGAATGGCTACACCTTC. It codes for CASSPLVGGANGYTF. This chain joins TRBV11-2 and TRBJ1-2, with a weak D call TRBD1 (6 bases). Germline CDR1 and CDR2: SGHAT and FQNNGV. The CDR3 contains 15 residues. V lost 5 bases, J lost 6 bases, and 19 bases lay in between. The full variable domain, completed using reference TRBV11-2 and TRBJ1-2, is EAGVAQSPRYKIIEKRQSVAFWCNPISGHATLYWYQQILGQGPKLLIQFQNNGVVDDSQLPKDRFSAERLKGVDSTLKIQPAKLEDSAVYLCASSPLVGGANGYTFGSGTRLTVV.

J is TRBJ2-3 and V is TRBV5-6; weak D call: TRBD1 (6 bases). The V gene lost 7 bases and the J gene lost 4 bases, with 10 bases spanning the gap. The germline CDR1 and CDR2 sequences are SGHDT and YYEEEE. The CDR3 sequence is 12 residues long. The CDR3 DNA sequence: TGTGCCAGCTTGGGGGCTGCAGATACGCAGTATTTT. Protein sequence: CASLGAADTQYF.

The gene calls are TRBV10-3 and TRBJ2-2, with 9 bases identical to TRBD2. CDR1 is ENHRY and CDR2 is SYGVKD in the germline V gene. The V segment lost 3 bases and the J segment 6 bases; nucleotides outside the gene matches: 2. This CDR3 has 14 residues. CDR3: CAISELAGAGELFF. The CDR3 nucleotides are TGTGCCATCAGTGAACTAGCGGGCGCCGGGGAGCTGTTTTTT.

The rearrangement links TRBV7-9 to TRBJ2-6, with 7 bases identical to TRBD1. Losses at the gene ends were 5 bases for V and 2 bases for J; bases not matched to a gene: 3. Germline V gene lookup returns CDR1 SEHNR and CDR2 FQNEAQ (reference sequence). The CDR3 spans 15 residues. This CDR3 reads CASSNRGPGANVLTF. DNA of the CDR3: TGTGCCAGCAGCAACAGGGGTCCTGGGGCCAACGTCCTGACTTTC.

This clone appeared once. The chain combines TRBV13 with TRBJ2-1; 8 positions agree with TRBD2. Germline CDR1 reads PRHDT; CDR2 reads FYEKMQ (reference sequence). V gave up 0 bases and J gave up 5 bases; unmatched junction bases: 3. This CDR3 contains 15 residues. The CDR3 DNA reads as TGTGCCAGCAGCTTAGGGCTAGCGGGCAACAATGAGCAGTTCTTC. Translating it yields CASSLGLAGNNEQFF.

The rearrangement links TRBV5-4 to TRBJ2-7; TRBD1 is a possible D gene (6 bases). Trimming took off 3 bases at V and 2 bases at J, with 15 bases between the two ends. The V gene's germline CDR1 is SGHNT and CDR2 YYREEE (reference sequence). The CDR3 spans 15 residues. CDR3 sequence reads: CASSYPGTLTYEQYF. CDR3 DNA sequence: TGTGCCAGCAGCTACCCCGGGACACTTACCTACGAGCAGTACTTC.

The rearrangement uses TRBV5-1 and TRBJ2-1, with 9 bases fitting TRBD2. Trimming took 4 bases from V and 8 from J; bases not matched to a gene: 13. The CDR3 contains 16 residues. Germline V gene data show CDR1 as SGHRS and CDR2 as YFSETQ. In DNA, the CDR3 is TGCGCCAGCAGCCCTGGCGTAGCGGGAGTATCCCATGAGCAGTTCTTC. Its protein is CASSPGVAGVSHEQFF.

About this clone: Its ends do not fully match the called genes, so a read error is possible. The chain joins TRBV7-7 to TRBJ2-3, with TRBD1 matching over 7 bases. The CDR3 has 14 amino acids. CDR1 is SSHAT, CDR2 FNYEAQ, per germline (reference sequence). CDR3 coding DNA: TGTGCTAGCAGCCCGACAGGGTTTGCAGATACGCAGTATTTT. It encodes CASSPTGFADTQYF.

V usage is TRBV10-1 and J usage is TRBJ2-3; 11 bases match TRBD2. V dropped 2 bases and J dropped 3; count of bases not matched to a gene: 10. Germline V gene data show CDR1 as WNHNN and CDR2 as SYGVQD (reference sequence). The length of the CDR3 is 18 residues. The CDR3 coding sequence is TGCGCCAGCAGTGAGCCGCGATGTGTAGCGGGAGGGACAGATACGCAGTATTTT. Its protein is CASSEPRCVAGGTDTQYF.

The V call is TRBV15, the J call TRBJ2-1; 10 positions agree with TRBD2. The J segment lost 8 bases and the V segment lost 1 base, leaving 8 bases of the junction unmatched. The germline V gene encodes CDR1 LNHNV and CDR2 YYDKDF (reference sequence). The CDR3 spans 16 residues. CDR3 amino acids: CATSRVSGRGSDEQFF. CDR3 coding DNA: TGTGCCACCAGCAGAGTAAGCGGGAGGGGTAGCGATGAGCAGTTCTTC.

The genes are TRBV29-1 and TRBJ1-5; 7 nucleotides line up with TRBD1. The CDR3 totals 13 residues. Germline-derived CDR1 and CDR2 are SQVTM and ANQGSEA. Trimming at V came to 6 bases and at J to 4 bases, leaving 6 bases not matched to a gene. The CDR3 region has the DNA TGCAGCGTACGACAGGGAGTAAATCAGCCCCAGCATTTT. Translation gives CSVRQGVNQPQHF.